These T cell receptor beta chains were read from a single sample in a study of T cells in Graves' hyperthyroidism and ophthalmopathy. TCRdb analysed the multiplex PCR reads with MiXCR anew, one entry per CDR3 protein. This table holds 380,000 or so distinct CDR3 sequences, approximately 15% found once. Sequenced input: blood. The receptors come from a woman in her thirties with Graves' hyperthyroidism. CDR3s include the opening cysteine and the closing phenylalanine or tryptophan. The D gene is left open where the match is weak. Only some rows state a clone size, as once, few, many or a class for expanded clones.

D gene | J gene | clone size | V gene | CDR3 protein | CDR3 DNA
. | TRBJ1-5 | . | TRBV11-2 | CASSLDSRSGQPQHF | TGTGCCAGCAGCTTAGATTCGAGGTCTGGTCAGCCCCAGCATTTT
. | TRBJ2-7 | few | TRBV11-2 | CASSLGTDNGQYF | TGTGCCAGCAGCTTAGGTACCGACAACGGGCAGTACTTC
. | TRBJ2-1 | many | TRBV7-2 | CASSSWAPSHNEQFF | TGTGCCAGCAGCTCCTGGGCCCCCTCCCACAATGAGCAGTTCTTC
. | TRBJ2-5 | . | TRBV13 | CASSLKGSQETQYF | TGTGCCAGCAGCTTAAAGGGGTCTCAAGAGACCCAGTACTTC
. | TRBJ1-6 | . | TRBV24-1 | CATSDLIRLQNKPLHF | TGTGCCACCAGTGATTTGATTCGTCTACAGAACAAACCCCTCCACTTT
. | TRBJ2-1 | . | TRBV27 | CASSLRGASYNEQFF | TGTGCCAGCAGTTTAAGGGGGGCTAGCTACAATGAGCAGTTCTTC
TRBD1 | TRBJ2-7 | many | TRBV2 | CASIGDRGFGEQYF | TGTGCCAGCATCGGCGACAGGGGGTTTGGCGAGCAGTACTTC
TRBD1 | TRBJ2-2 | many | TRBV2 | CASGRRGLRTGELFF | TGTGCCAGCGGCCGAAGGGGGCTTCGGACCGGGGAGCTGTTTTTT
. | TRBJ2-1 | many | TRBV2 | CASSKQSVGANEQFF | TGTGCCAGCAGTAAACAGTCGGTTGGGGCCAATGAGCAGTTCTTC
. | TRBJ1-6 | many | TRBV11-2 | CASSLDRRAPLHF | TGTGCCAGCAGCTTAGATCGCCGGGCACCCCTCCACTTT
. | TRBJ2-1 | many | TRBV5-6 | CASSLDRYNEQFF | TGTGCCAGCAGCTTGGACAGATACAATGAGCAGTTCTTC
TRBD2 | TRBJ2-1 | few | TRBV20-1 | CSARDPIRGDYNEQFF | TGCAGTGCTAGAGATCCCATCCGGGGGGACTACAATGAGCAGTTCTTC
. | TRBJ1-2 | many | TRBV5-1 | CASSPVQGNYGYTF | TGCGCCAGCAGCCCCGTTCAGGGCAACTATGGCTACACCTTC